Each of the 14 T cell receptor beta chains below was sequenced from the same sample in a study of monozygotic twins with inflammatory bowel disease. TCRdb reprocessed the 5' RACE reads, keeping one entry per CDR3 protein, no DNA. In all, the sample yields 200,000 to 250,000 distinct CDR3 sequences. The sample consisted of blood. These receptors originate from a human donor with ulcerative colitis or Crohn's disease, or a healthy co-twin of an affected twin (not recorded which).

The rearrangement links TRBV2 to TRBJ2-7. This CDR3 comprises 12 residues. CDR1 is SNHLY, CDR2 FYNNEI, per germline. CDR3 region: CASSESGNEQYF.

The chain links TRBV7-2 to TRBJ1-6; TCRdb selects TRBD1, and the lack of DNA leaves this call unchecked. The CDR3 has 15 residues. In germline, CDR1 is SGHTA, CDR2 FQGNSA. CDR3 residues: CASSSGTVVDTPLHF.

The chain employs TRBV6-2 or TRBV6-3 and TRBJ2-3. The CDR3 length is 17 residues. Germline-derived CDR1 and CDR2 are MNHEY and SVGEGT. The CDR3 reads CASSYRIDAITTDTQYF.

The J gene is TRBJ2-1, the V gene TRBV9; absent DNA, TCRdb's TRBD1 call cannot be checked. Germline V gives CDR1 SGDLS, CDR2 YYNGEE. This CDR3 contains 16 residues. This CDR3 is CASSPGPRGGYNEQFF.

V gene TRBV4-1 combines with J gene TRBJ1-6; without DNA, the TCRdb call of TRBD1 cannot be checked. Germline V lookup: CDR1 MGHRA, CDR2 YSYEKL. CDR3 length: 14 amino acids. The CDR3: CASSQDRGQKSLHF.

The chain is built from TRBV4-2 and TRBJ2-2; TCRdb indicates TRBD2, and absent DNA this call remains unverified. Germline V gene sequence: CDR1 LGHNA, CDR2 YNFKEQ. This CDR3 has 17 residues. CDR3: CASSQVTSGRNTGELFF.

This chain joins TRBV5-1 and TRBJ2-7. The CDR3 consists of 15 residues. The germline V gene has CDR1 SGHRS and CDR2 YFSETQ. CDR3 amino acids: CASSLAGGNWDEQYF.

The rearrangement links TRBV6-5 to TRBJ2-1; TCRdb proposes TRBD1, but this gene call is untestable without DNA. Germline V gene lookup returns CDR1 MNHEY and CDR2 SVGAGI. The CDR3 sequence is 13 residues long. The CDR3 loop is CASRRSSGDEQFF.

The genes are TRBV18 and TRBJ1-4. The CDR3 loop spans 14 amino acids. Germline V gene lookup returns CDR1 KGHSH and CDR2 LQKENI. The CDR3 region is CASSPPGRPEKLFF. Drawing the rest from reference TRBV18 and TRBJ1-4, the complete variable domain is NAGVMQNPRHLVRRRGQEARLRCSPMKGHSHVYWYRQLPEEGLKFMVYLQKENIIDESGMPKERFSAEFPKEGPSILRIQQVVRGDSAAYFCASSPPGRPEKLFFGSGTQLSVL.

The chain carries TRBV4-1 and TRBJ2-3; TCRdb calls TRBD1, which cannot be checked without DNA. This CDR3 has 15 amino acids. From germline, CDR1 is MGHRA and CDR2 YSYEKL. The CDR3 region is CASSQYGGRPDTQYF.

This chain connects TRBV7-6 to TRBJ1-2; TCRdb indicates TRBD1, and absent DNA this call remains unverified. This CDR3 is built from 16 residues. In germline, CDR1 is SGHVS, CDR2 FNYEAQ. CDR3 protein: CASSSTRTGDNYGYTF.

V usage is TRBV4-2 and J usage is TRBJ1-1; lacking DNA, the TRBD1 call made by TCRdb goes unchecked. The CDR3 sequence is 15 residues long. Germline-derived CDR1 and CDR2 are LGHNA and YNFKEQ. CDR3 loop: CASSQGQNKNTEAFF.

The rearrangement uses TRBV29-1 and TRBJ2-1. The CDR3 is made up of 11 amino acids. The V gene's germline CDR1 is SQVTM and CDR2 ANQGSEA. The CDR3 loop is CSVTQYNEQFF.

This chain's CDR3 is CSARFTSGGALDTQYF. This chain links TRBV20-1 with TRBJ2-3; TCRdb's D call, TRBD1, is unchecked because there is no DNA. Germline CDR1 and CDR2: DFQATT and SNEGSKA (reference sequence). This CDR3 comprises 16 residues.